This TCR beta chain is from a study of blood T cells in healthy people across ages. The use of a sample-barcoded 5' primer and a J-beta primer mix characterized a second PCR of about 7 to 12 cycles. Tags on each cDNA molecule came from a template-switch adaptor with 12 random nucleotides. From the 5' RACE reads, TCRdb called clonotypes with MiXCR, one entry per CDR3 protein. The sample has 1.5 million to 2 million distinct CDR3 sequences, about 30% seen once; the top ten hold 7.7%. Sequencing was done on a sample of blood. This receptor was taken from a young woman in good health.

The CDR3 bases are TGTGCCAGCAGTGGGACGGGGGGGCTTCAAGAGACCCAGTACTTC. It encodes CASSGTGGLQETQYF. This chain links TRBV12-3 or TRBV12-4 with TRBJ2-5, with 8 bases fitting TRBD2. Trimming at V came to 5 bases and at J to 2 bases, leaving 7 bases not matched to a gene. CDR3 length: 15 residues.